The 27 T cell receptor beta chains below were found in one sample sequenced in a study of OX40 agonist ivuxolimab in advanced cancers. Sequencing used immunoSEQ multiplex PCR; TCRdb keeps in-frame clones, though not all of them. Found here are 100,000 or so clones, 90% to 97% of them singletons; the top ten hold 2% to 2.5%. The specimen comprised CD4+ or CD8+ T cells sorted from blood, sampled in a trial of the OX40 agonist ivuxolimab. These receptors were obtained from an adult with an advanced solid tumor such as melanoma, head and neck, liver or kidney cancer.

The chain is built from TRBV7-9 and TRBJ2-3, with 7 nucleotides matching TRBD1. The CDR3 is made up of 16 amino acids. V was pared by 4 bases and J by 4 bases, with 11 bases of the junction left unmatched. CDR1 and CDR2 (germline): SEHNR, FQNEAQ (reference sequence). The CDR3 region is CASSWLGDREPDTQYF. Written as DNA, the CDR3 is TGTGCCAGCAGCTGGCTCGGCGACAGGGAGCCAGATACGCAGTATTTT.

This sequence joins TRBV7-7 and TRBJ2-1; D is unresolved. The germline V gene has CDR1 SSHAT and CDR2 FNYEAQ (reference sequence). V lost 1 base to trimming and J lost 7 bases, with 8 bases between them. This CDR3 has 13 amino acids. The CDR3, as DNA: TGTGCCAGCAGCTTAGAAGGGTGGAATGAGCAGTTCTTC. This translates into CASSLEGWNEQFF.

This chain's CDR3 is CASSLARDSGNTEAFF. In DNA form, the CDR3 reads TGTGCCAGCAGCTTAGCGAGGGACAGCGGGAACACTGAAGCTTTCTTT. This chain connects TRBV7-6 to TRBJ1-1, with TRBD1 matching over 7 bases. This CDR3 is 16 amino acids long. V was pared by 0 bases and J by 1 base, with 5 bases of the junction left unmatched. Per germline, CDR1 SGHVS and CDR2 FNYEAQ.

DNA of the CDR3: TGCGCCAGCAGCCAAATGACTAGCGGGAGGGAGCAGTTCTTC. It yields the protein CASSQMTSGREQFF. This sequence joins TRBV4-1 and TRBJ2-1, with 13 bases aligning to TRBD2. In germline, CDR1 is MGHRA, CDR2 YSYEKL. There are 14 residues in the CDR3. The ends lost 2 bases at V and 10 bases at J; junction bases unmatched: 2.

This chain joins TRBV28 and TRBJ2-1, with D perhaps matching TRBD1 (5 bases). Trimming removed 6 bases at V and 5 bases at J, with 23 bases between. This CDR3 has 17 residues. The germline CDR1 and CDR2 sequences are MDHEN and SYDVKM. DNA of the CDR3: TGTGCCAGCAGCCCGAGCACAGGAAACAACCTCGACAATGAGCAGTTCTTC. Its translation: CASSPSTGNNLDNEQFF. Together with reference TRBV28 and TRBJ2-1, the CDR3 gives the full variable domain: DVKVTQSSRYLVKRTGEKVFLECVQDMDHENMFWYRQDPGLGLRLIYFSYDVKMKEKGDIPEGYSVSREKKERFSLILESASTNQTSMYLCASSPSTGNNLDNEQFFGPGTRLTVL.

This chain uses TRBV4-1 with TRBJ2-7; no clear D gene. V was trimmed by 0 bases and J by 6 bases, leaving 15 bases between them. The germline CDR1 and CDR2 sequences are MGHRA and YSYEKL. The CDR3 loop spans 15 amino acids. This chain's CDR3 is CASSQDPSILFEQYF. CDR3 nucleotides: TGCGCCAGCAGCCAAGATCCCAGTATTTTATTCGAGCAGTACTTC.

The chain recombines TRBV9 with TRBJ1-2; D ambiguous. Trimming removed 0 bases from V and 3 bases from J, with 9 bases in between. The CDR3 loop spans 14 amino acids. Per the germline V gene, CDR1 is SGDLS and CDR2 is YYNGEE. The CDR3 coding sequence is TGTGCCAGCAGCGTAGGTGGATCTCACTATGGCTACACCTTC. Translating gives CASSVGGSHYGYTF.

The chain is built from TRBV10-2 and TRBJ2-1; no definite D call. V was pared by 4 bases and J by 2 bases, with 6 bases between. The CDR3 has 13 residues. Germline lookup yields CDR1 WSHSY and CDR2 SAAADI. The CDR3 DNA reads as TGCGCCAGCAGTGGGGCTACCTACAATGAGCAGTTCTTC. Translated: CASSGATYNEQFF.

The CDR3 region has the DNA TGTGCCAGCAGTCCTCGGCTAGCTCGGAACCCCACAGATACGCAGTATTTT. It specifies CASSPRLARNPTDTQYF. V usage is TRBV28 and J usage is TRBJ2-3, with a possible D match to TRBD2 (5 bases). Trimming left V 5 bases short and J 2 bases short, with 20 bases between. The CDR3 consists of 17 residues. From germline, CDR1 is MDHEN and CDR2 SYDVKM.

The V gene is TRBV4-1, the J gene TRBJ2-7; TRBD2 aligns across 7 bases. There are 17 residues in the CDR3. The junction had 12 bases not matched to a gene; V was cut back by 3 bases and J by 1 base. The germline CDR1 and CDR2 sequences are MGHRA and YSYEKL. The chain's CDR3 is CASSHHGGTEGSYEQYF. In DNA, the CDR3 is TGCGCCAGCAGCCACCACGGGGGGACCGAGGGGTCCTACGAGCAGTACTTC.

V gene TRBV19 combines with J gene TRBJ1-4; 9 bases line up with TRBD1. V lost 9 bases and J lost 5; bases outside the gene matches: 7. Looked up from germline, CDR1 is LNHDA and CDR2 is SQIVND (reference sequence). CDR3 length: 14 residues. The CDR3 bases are TGTGCCAGCAGAGCTGACAGGGGGAATGAAAAACTGTTTTTT. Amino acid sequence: CASRADRGNEKLFF.

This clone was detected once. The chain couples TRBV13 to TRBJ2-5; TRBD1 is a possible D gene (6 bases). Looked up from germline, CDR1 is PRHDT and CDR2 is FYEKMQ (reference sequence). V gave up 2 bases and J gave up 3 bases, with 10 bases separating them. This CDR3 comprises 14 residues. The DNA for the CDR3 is TGTGCCAGCAGCTTAAGGGCAGGGGAAGAGACCCAGTACTTC. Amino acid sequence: CASSLRAGEETQYF.

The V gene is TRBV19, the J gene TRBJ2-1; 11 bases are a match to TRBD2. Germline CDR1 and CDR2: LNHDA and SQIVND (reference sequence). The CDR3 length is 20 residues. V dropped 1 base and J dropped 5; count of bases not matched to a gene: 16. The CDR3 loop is CASSIGSGLAGDRRDNEQFF. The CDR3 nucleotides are TGTGCCAGTAGTATAGGTTCAGGACTAGCGGGTGACCGTCGGGACAATGAGCAGTTCTTC.

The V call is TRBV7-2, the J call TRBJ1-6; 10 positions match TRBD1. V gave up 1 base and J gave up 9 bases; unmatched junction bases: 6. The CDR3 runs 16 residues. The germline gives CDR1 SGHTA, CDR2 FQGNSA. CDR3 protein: CASSLGGTGVGSPLHF. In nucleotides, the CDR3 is TGTGCCAGCAGCTTAGGGGGGACAGGGGTGGGTTCACCCCTCCACTTT.

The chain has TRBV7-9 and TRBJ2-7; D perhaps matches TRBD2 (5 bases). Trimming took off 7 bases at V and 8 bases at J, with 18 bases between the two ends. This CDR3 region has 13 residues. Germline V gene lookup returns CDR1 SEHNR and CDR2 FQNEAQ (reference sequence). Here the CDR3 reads CASKPLTGEKQYF. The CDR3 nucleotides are TGTGCCAGCAAACCTCTTACTGGGGAGAAGCAGTACTTC.

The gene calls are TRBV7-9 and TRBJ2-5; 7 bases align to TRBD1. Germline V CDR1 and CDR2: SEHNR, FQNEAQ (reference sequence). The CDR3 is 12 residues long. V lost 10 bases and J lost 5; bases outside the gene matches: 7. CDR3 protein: CAIPTGKETQYF. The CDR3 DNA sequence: TGTGCCATCCCGACAGGGAAGGAGACCCAGTACTTC. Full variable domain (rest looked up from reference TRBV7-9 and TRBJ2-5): DTGVSQNPRHKITKRGQNVTFRCDPISEHNRLYWYRQTLGQGPEFLTYFQNEAQLEKSRLLSDRFSAERPKGSFSTLEIQRTEQGDSAMYLCAIPTGKETQYFGPGTRLLVL.

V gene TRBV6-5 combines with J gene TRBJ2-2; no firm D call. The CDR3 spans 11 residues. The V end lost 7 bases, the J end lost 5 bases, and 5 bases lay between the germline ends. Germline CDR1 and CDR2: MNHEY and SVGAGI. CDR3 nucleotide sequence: TGTGCCAGCACTTGGACCGGGGAGCTGTTTTTT. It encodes CASTWTGELFF.

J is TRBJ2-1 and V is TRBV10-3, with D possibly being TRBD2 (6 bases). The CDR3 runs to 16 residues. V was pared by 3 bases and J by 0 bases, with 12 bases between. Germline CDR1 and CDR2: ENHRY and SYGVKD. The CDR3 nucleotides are TGTGCCATCAGTGATAGGGACTCCAGCTCCTACAATGAGCAGTTCTTC. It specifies CAISDRDSSSYNEQFF.

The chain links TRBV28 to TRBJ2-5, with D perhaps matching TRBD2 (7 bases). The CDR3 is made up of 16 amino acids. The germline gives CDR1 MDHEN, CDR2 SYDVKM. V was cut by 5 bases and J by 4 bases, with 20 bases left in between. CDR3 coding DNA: TGTGCCAGCAGTCCCATTACGGCGGGGGCCTTAGAGACCCAGTACTTC. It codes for CASSPITAGALETQYF.

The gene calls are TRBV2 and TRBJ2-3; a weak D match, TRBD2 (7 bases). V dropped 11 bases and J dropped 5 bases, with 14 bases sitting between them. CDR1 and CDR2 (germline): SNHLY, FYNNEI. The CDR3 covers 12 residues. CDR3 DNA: TGTGCCTCTATAGGGGGGGAAGATACGCAGTATTTT. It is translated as CASIGGEDTQYF.

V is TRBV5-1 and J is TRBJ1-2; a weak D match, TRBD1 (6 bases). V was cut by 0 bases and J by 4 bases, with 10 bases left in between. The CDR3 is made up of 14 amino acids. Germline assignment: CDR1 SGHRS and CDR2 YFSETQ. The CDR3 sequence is CASSLVQGTYGYTF. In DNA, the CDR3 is TGCGCCAGCAGCTTGGTACAGGGTACCTATGGCTACACCTTC.

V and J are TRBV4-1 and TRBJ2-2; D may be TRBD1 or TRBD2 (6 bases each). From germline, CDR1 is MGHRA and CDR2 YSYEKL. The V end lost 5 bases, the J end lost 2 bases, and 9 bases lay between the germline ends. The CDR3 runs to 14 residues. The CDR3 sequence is CASSGGRNTGELFF. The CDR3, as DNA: TGCGCCAGCAGCGGGGGGCGCAACACCGGGGAGCTGTTTTTT.

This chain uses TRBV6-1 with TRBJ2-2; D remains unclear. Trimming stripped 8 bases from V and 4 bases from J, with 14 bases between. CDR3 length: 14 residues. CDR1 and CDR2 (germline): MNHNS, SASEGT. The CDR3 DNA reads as TGTGCCAGCGAATCCCTTCTACCCACCGGGGAGCTGTTTTTT. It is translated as CASESLLPTGELFF.

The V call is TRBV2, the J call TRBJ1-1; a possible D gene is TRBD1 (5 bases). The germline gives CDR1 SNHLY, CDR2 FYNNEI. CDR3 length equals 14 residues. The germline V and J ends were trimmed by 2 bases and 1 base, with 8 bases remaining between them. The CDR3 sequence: CASSEWQGNTEAFF. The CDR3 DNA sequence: TGTGCCAGCAGTGAATGGCAGGGGAACACTGAAGCTTTCTTT.

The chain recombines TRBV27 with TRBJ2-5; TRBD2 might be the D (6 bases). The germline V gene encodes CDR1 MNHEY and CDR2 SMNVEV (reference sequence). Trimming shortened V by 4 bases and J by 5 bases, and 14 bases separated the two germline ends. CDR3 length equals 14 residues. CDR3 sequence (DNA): TGTGCCAGCAGTTGGGACGCACGGGGGGAGACCCAGTACTTC. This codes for CASSWDARGETQYF.

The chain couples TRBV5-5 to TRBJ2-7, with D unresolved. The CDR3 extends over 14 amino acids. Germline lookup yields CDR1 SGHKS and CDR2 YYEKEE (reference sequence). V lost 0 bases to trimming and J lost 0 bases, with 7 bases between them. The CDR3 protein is CASSLGLGSYEQYF. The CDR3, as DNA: TGTGCCAGCAGCTTGGGACTGGGCTCCTACGAGCAGTACTTC.

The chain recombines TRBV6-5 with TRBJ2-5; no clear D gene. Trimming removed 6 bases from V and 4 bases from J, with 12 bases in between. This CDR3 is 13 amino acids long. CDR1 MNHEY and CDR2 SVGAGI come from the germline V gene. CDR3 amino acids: CASSVEYGETQYF. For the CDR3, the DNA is TGTGCCAGCAGCGTGGAGTACGGAGAGACCCAGTACTTC.